At least ten counts were recorded for the clone carrying this TCR beta chain. Its antigen is still unknown. The read gets to within 3 residues of the CDR3 end, and the germline J gene fills in the rest. The data stem from a study of T cell clonality in common variable immunodeficiency. Findings and caveats of the study: Common variable immunodeficiency TCR beta sequences reportedly had fewer deletions and N-nucleotide insertions.

The protocol was immunoSEQ multiplex PCR, while the TCRdb copy is restricted to in-frame clones and leaves out a portion. Sampling found over 45,000 clones, none seen once. Both groups were predominantly of Caucasian heritage. The CDR3 runs to 12 residues. Germline CDR1 reads DFQATT; CDR2 reads SNEGSKA (reference sequence). The V and J ends lost 4 bases and 5 bases respectively, with 11 bases between them. Source material: peripheral blood mononuclear cells. This chain uses TRBV20-1 with TRBJ1-2, with a tentative D call TRBD1 (6 bases). The source of this sequence is a person aged 18-69 years in good health. CDR3 amino acids: CSATDQGYGYTF. CDR3 DNA (partial): TGCAGTGCTACGGATCAGGGGTATGGC.